This passage covers 10 T cell receptor beta chains from one sample sequenced in a study of control samples from healthy donors and cancer patients. TCRdb keeps only in-frame clones here, not all; method: immunoSEQ multiplex PCR. The sample contains about 160,000 clones, over 95% of which appear only once. Material: blood. Receptor source: a woman aged 25 to 39 in good health.

This chain links TRBV6-2 or TRBV6-3 with TRBJ2-1, with TRBD2 identical over 7 bases. CDR1 MNHEY and CDR2 SVGEGT come from the germline V gene. Trimming took 2 bases from V and 4 from J; bases not matched to a gene: 5. This CDR3 comprises 15 residues. The CDR3 nucleotides read TGTGCCAGCAGTTACCGGACTAGTTATTACAATGAGCAGTTCTTC. This encodes CASSYRTSYYNEQFF.

The chain employs TRBV30 and TRBJ2-5; D unclear. V was cut by 2 bases and J by 9 bases, with 19 bases left in between. From germline, CDR1 is GTSNPN and CDR2 SVGIG (reference sequence). The CDR3 sequence is 14 residues long. CDR3 residues: CAWSPRMAYLAQYF. As DNA, the CDR3 is TGTGCCTGGAGTCCCCGGATGGCGTACCTGGCCCAGTACTTC.

V and J are TRBV18 and TRBJ2-1; 7 positions match TRBD2. Trimming at V came to 7 bases and at J to 0 bases, leaving 6 bases not matched to a gene. This CDR3 region has 15 residues. In germline, CDR1 is KGHSH, CDR2 LQKENI. The DNA for the CDR3 is TGTGCCAGCTACCGGGACTACCGCTCCTACAATGAGCAGTTCTTC. It is translated as CASYRDYRSYNEQFF. Full variable domain (rest looked up from reference TRBV18 and TRBJ2-1): NAGVMQNPRHLVRRRGQEARLRCSPMKGHSHVYWYRQLPEEGLKFMVYLQKENIIDESGMPKERFSAEFPKEGPSILRIQQVVRGDSAAYFCASYRDYRSYNEQFFGPGTRLTVL.

The V gene is TRBV10-2, the J gene TRBJ1-5; D might be TRBD1 (6 bases). V lost 6 bases and J lost 9, with 15 bases in between. There are 13 residues in the CDR3. CDR1 is WSHSY, CDR2 SAAADI, per germline. The CDR3 here is CASSGDIYWPQHF. CDR3 in DNA: TGCGCCAGCAGCGGGGACATTTACTGGCCCCAGCATTTT.

The chain has TRBV11-2 and TRBJ1-2, with 9 bases aligning to TRBD1. Germline CDR1 is SGHAT and CDR2 is FQNNGV. The CDR3 is 13 residues long. Germline trimming cut 3 bases from V and 6 bases from J; bases unmatched to any gene: 2. The CDR3 protein is CASSFGQGNGYTF. CDR3 DNA: TGTGCCAGCAGCTTTGGACAGGGGAATGGCTACACCTTC.

J is TRBJ2-7 and V is TRBV5-1; D might be TRBD1 or TRBD2, each matching 5 bases. The V end was cut by 4 bases, the J end by 12 bases, with 17 bases between. The CDR3 loop spans 12 amino acids. Germline V lookup: CDR1 SGHRS, CDR2 YFSETQ. The CDR3 DNA reads TGCGCCAGCAGCCCGGGGCCGGCCGGTCTGTACTTC. Protein product: CASSPGPAGLYF.

The chain links TRBV18 to TRBJ1-1; the D gene is possibly TRBD1 (5 bases). In germline, CDR1 is KGHSH, CDR2 LQKENI. V lost 2 bases, J lost 3 bases, and 13 bases lay in between. The CDR3 is 15 residues long. CDR3 in amino acids: CASSPSQGRHTEAFF. Written as DNA, the CDR3 is TGTGCCAGCTCACCATCTCAGGGTCGACACACTGAAGCTTTCTTT.

The chain couples TRBV3-1 (or the pseudogene TRBV3-2) to TRBJ2-4; D not resolved. The CDR3 loop spans 17 amino acids. The V gene's germline CDR1 is LGHDT and CDR2 YNNKEL (reference sequence). V was clipped by 4 bases and J by 5 bases, with 21 bases between them. The CDR3 sequence: CASSPSPGRSIENIQYF. The DNA for the CDR3 is TGTGCCAGCAGCCCCAGTCCAGGCAGATCCATCGAAAACATTCAGTACTTC.

The chain links TRBV10-3 to TRBJ2-7; D gene uncertain. V lost 6 bases, J lost 8 bases, and 5 bases lay in between. Germline V lookup: CDR1 ENHRY, CDR2 SYGVKD. The CDR3 sequence is 9 residues long. CDR3: CAISEKQYF. CDR3 nucleotide sequence: TGTGCCATCAGCGAGAAGCAGTACTTC.

The chain links TRBV2 to TRBJ2-6, with D unclear. V lost 7 bases and J 1 base, leaving 5 bases between the germline ends. Per the germline V gene, CDR1 is SNHLY and CDR2 is FYNNEI. The CDR3 covers 13 residues. The DNA of the CDR3 is TGTGCCAGCAAGGAATCTGGGGCCAACGTCCTGACTTTC. Its translation is CASKESGANVLTF.